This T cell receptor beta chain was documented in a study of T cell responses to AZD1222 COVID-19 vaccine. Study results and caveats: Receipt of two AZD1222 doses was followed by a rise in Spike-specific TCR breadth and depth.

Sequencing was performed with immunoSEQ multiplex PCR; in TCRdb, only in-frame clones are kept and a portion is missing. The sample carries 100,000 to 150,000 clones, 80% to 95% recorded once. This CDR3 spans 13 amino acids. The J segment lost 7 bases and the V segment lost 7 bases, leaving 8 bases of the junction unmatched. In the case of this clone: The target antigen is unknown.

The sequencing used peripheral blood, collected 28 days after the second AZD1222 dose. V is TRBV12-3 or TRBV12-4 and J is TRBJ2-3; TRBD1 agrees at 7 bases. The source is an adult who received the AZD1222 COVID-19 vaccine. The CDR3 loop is CASTRQGWNTQYF. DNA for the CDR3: TGTGCCAGCACTAGACAGGGTTGGAATACGCAGTATTTT.